The present T cell receptor (beta chain) was sequenced within a study of T cell responses to AZD1222 COVID-19 vaccine. Looking at the study overall: Pooling covered second doses at about 4 or about 12 weeks. Findings of the study overall: Seropositive status at baseline applied to only a handful of AZD1222 recipients. Targeting of unmutated variant regions was reportedly seen in nearly half of spike-specific TCRs. Donors skewed white British and female; clonal diversity was possibly underestimated.

Sequenced by immunoSEQ multiplex PCR; TCRdb stores in-frame clones only, minus some. The sample includes fewer than 90,000 clones, over 75% seen only once; the top ten take roughly a tenth. As for this clone: Its antigen remains unknown.

Germline V gene sequence: CDR1 LNHDA, CDR2 SQIVND (reference sequence). V lost 9 bases, J lost 4 bases, and 19 bases lay in between. The CDR3 contains 15 residues. This specimen consisted of peripheral blood, obtained on day 0 of AZD1222 vaccination. This receptor was taken from an adult in good health. The chain employs TRBV19 and TRBJ1-3; the D gene is possibly TRBD1 (5 bases). The CDR3 reads CASRRGFSAGNTIYF. CDR3 DNA: TGTGCCAGCCGAAGGGGTTTTTCAGCCGGAAACACCATATATTTT.